One sample yielded the 22 T cell receptor beta chains listed below, sequenced in a study of T cells in Graves' hyperthyroidism and ophthalmopathy. The source material, RNA transcripts, was used to amplify TCR beta CDR3 regions. In the first-round RT-PCR of the TCR CDR3, the HTBI primer set was used. TCRdb redid the calling of the multiplex PCR reads with MiXCR, one entry per CDR3 protein. The data hold 800,000 or so distinct CDR3 sequences, with roughly 37% observed a single time. The specimen was blood. Receptor source: a man aged 18 to 29 with Graves' hyperthyroidism.

The V gene is TRBV7-9, the J gene TRBJ2-7; TRBD2 is a possible D gene (7 bases). Germline loops: CDR1 SEHNR, CDR2 FQNEAQ (reference sequence). This CDR3 has 15 residues. Trimming pared 5 bases from V and 6 bases from J, leaving 20 bases between. The CDR3 sequence is CASSAAPAGASEQYF. The CDR3, as DNA: TGTGCCAGCAGCGCCGCCCCGGCGGGGGCGAGCGAGCAGTACTTC.

The chain links TRBV25-1 to TRBJ1-1; D perhaps matches TRBD1 (5 bases). V dropped 6 bases and J dropped 4 bases, with 18 bases sitting between them. Germline CDR1 and CDR2: MGHDK and SYGVNS. The length of the CDR3 is 15 residues. The CDR3 DNA reads TGTGCCAGCAGCCACCCCTCGGGGGTCGGCACTGAAGCTTTCTTT. Its translation: CASSHPSGVGTEAFF.

This clonotype was detected once. The chain couples TRBV7-8 to TRBJ2-2, with 9 bases fitting TRBD1. Germline assignment: CDR1 SGHVS and CDR2 FQNEAQ. After removal of 4 bases from V and 5 bases from J, the junction contained 5 bases not matched to a gene. This CDR3 comprises 15 residues. The CDR3 is CASSSDRGGTGELFF. CDR3 coding DNA: TGTGCCAGCAGCTCGGACAGGGGAGGGACCGGGGAGCTGTTTTTT. The whole variable domain, remainder taken from reference TRBV7-8 and TRBJ2-2, is GAGVSQSPRYKVAKRGQDVALRCDPISGHVSLFWYQQALGQGPEFLTYFQNEAQLDKSGLPSDRFFAERPEGSVSTLKIQRTQQEDSAVYLCASSSDRGGTGELFFGEGSRLTVL.

This sequence joins TRBV19 and TRBJ1-5, with no clear D. Between the trimmed V and J ends, which lost 6 bases and 4 bases, there was a span of 13 bases. This CDR3 spans 14 amino acids. Germline V gives CDR1 LNHDA, CDR2 SQIVND (reference sequence). The CDR3 reads CASRLVAVNQPQHF. CDR3 nucleotides: TGTGCCAGTAGATTGGTGGCAGTTAATCAGCCCCAGCATTTT.

As concerns this clonotype: Its ends do not fully match the called genes, so a read error is possible. The chain combines TRBV7-2 with TRBJ2-7; D not resolved. Germline lookup yields CDR1 SGHTA and CDR2 FQGNSA. This CDR3 is 13 amino acids long. CDR3 sequence: CASRAGETYGQYF. DNA for the CDR3: TGTGCCAGCAGAGCCGGAGAAACCTACGGGCAGTACTTC. The complete variable domain, with remaining parts taken from reference TRBV7-2 and TRBJ2-7, reads GAGVSQSPSNKVTEKGKDVELRCDPISGHTALYWYRQSLGQGLEFLIYFQGNSAPDKSGLPSDRFSAERTGGSVSTLTIQRTQQEDSAVYLCASRAGETYGQYFGPGTRLTVT.

Regarding this clonotype: The junction departs from the called germline gene at one end, perhaps through a read error. The rearrangement links TRBV25-1 to TRBJ2-1, with D perhaps matching TRBD2 (6 bases). This CDR3 is 16 amino acids long. In germline, CDR1 is MGHDK, CDR2 SYGVNS. CDR3 DNA: TGTGCCAGCAATGAAGGAGGGGCAGGGCTCTACAATGAGCAGTTCTTC. It specifies CASNEGGAGLYNEQFF.

This clonotype has at least ten counts. V is TRBV7-6 and J is TRBJ1-5; D is unresolved. The CDR3 length is 13 residues. The germline gives CDR1 SGHVS, CDR2 FNYEAQ. With 5 bases removed from V and 4 bases from J, the gap between germline ends came to 9 bases. CDR3 DNA: TGTGCCAGCAGCCCCCTCCGTAATCAGCCCCAGCATTTT. Translated, it gives CASSPLRNQPQHF.

This clonotype was detected a few times. V is TRBV11-2 and J is TRBJ2-5, with 8 bases aligning to TRBD1. V lost 1 base and J lost 2; bases outside the gene matches: 3. The germline V gene has CDR1 SGHAT and CDR2 FQNNGV. The CDR3 is 15 amino acids. As DNA, the CDR3 is TGTGCCAGCAGCTTAGGGAGGACAGGGCAAGAGACCCAGTACTTC. Its protein is CASSLGRTGQETQYF.

This clonotype was recorded many times. The V gene is TRBV7-2, the J gene TRBJ1-3, with D possibly being TRBD1 (6 bases). Trimming removed 5 bases at V and 2 bases at J, with 10 bases between. The CDR3 has 14 residues. Germline assignment: CDR1 SGHTA and CDR2 FQGNSA. Here the CDR3 DNA reads TGTGCCAGCAGCCAAGGGGGGCCTGGAAACACCATATATTTT. The encoded protein is CASSQGGPGNTIYF.

The chain employs TRBV25-1 and TRBJ2-7, with 7 bases lining up with TRBD1. With 8 bases clipped from V and 2 bases from J, the junction kept 6 bases outside the gene matches. This CDR3 has 13 residues. Germline V CDR1 and CDR2: MGHDK, SYGVNS. CDR3 amino acids: CASLSDRTYEQYF. CDR3 coding DNA: TGTGCCAGCCTTTCGGACAGGACCTACGAGCAGTACTTC.

In its sample, this clonotype was seen many times. Mismatch with germline at one junction end may stem from a read error. The V call is TRBV5-1, the J call TRBJ2-7; 7 nucleotides line up with TRBD2. The CDR3 consists of 13 residues. The germline CDR1 and CDR2 sequences are SGHRS and YFSETQ. The CDR3 DNA reads as TGTGCCAGCAGCTCGGGACTATCCTACGAGCAGTACTTC. Translation: CASSSGLSYEQYF.

The chain combines TRBV9 with TRBJ1-2; TRBD1 aligns across 12 bases. In germline, CDR1 is SGDLS, CDR2 YYNGEE. CDR3 length equals 13 residues. J gave up 6 bases and V 6 bases, and 3 bases lay outside the gene matches. CDR3 sequence reads: CASIGTGGHGYTF. CDR3 coding DNA: TGTGCCAGCATCGGGACAGGGGGCCATGGCTACACCTTC.

This clonotype was found a few times. V usage is TRBV6-5 and J usage is TRBJ1-1, with D tentatively TRBD1 (5 bases). This CDR3 is built from 13 residues. The ends were cut back, 2 bases at V and 7 bases at J, with 11 bases in the middle. CDR1 and CDR2 (germline): MNHEY, SVGAGI. CDR3 protein: CASSYGTEDEAFF. In DNA form, the CDR3 reads TGTGCCAGCAGTTACGGGACTGAAGATGAAGCTTTCTTT.

Note on this clonotype: The junction departs from the called germline gene at one end, perhaps through a read error. The CDR3 bases are TGCGCCAGCAGCCAGGGGCCGAGGGGCTCCTACGAGCAGTACTTC. Translation gives CASSQGPRGSYEQYF. The chain is built from TRBV7-9 and TRBJ2-7; a weak D match, TRBD1 (6 bases). This CDR3 comprises 15 residues. CDR1 and CDR2 from the germline V gene are SEHNR and FQNEAQ (reference sequence). The full variable domain, its missing parts supplied by reference TRBV7-9 and TRBJ2-7, is DTGVSQNPRHKITKRGQNVTFRCDPISEHNRLYWYRQTLGQGPEFLTYFQNEAQLEKSRLLSDRFSAERPKGSFSTLEIQRTEQGDSAMYLCASSQGPRGSYEQYFGPGTRLTVT.

There are many counts of this clonotype. The chain combines TRBV2 with TRBJ2-7, with TRBD2 as a possible D gene (5 bases). This CDR3 region has 15 residues. Germline-derived CDR1 and CDR2 are SNHLY and FYNNEI. Trimming took off 0 bases at V and 3 bases at J, with 12 bases between the two ends. CDR3 sequence (DNA): TGTGCCAGCAGTGAAGCGCGATCTAGCTTCTACGAGCAGTACTTC. Translating gives CASSEARSSFYEQYF.

The chain links TRBV5-1 to TRBJ2-7, with TRBD2 identical over 11 bases. The germline CDR1 and CDR2 sequences are SGHRS and YFSETQ. There are 19 residues in the CDR3. V lost 5 bases and J lost 3; bases outside the gene matches: 19. The chain's CDR3 is CASREAITGSGRADYEQYF. The CDR3 nucleotides read TGCGCCAGCAGAGAGGCGATTACCGGTAGCGGGAGGGCCGACTACGAGCAGTACTTC.

Remarks on this clonotype: One end of the junction fails to match germline, which may point to a read error. This chain uses TRBV10-3 with TRBJ2-7; 11 bases line up with TRBD2. Per germline, CDR1 ENHRY and CDR2 SYGVKD. The CDR3 loop spans 15 amino acids. The CDR3 DNA reads TGTGCCAGCAGTGATAGCGGGAGGGCCGTTGGAGAGCAGTACTTC. This gives the protein CASSDSGRAVGEQYF.

This clonotype was recorded a few times. A much larger clone sits a single nucleotide away, making a read error possible. The CDR3 sequence is CASSLDRPEAFF. The CDR3 bases are TGTGCCAGCAGCTTAGACAGGCCTGAAGCTTTCTTT. The chain is built from TRBV11-3 and TRBJ1-1; D unclear. V gave up 0 bases and J gave up 6 bases, with 5 bases separating them. Germline CDR1 reads SGHNT; CDR2 reads YENEEA. The CDR3 totals 12 residues. Based on the CDR3 plus reference TRBV11-3 and TRBJ1-1, the full variable domain is EAGVVQSPRYKIIEKKQPVAFWCNPISGHNTLYWYLQNLGQGPELLIRYENEEAVDDSQLPKDRFSAERLKGVDSTLKIQPAELGDSAVYLCASSLDRPEAFFGQGTRLTVV.

The chain uses TRBV12-5 and TRBJ1-2; 9 positions agree with TRBD1. CDR1 is LGHNT, CDR2 FRNRAP, per germline. This CDR3 comprises 14 residues. Unmatched junction bases numbered 5, after V lost 6 bases and J lost 3 bases. The DNA for the CDR3 is TGTGCTAGTGGATACAGGGGGCTTTACTATGGCTACACCTTC. Translated, it gives CASGYRGLYYGYTF.

J is TRBJ1-5 and V is TRBV6-6; no firm D call. The CDR3 is made up of 16 amino acids. Looked up from germline, CDR1 is MNHNY and CDR2 is SVGAGI (reference sequence). The V gene lost 5 bases and the J gene lost 1 base, with 15 bases spanning the gap. CDR3 coding DNA: TGTGCCAGCAGTGCCCTGGACCCTGGGAGCAATCAGCCCCAGCATTTT. Amino acid sequence: CASSALDPGSNQPQHF.

This chain uses TRBV5-6 with TRBJ2-7, with D unresolved. CDR3 length: 14 residues. Germline V gives CDR1 SGHDT, CDR2 YYEEEE. Trimming took off 1 base at V and 7 bases at J, with 15 bases between the two ends. In DNA, the CDR3 is TGTGCCAGCAGCTTGTCTATGGCCTCGGGTGAGCAGTACTTC. It is translated as CASSLSMASGEQYF.

This clonotype has more than one count but fewer than ten. The rearrangement links TRBV7-9 to TRBJ2-5; 10 nucleotides agree with TRBD2. The CDR3 is made up of 16 amino acids. Germline V CDR1 and CDR2: SEHNR, FQNEAQ (reference sequence). V lost 1 base, J lost 5 bases, and 7 bases stayed unmatched. The CDR3 DNA follows: TGTGCCAGCAGCTTAGGGGCTAGCGGGGGCATGGAGACCCAGTACTTC. Its translation is CASSLGASGGMETQYF.